One sample yielded the 9 T cell receptor beta chains listed below, sequenced in a study of blood T cell repertoires in COVID-19. The protocol was immunoSEQ multiplex PCR, while the TCRdb copy is restricted to in-frame clones and leaves out a portion. The data contain a few hundred thousand clones, about 86% of them singletons. Input material: PBMCs or T cells enriched from blood (not recorded which). The receptor set was obtained from a middle-aged woman with acute COVID-19.

This clone was observed a single time. This chain links TRBV2 with TRBJ2-7, with 10 bases identical to TRBD2. Trimming cost V 4 bases and J 0 bases; bases outside gene matches: 3. The germline V gene encodes CDR1 SNHLY and CDR2 FYNNEI. The CDR3 sequence is 15 residues long. CDR3 loop: CASSALAGNSYEQYF. In DNA form, the CDR3 reads TGTGCCAGCAGTGCACTAGCGGGGAACTCCTACGAGCAGTACTTC.

The V and J genes are TRBV7-7 and TRBJ2-7; no firm D call. CDR1 is SSHAT, CDR2 FNYEAQ, per germline (reference sequence). Trimming removed 5 bases from V and 0 bases from J, with 14 bases in between. The CDR3 has 15 amino acids. The chain's CDR3 is CASSLENGLSYEQYF. As DNA, the CDR3 is TGTGCCAGCAGCCTAGAGAATGGGCTCTCCTACGAGCAGTACTTC.

V usage is TRBV15 and J usage is TRBJ2-7; 8 bases map to TRBD2. V trimming: 0 bases; J trimming: 5 bases; junction bases outside the gene matches: 6. Germline assignment: CDR1 LNHNV and CDR2 YYDKDF (reference sequence). This CDR3 region has 15 residues. Written as DNA, the CDR3 is TGTGCCACCAGCAGAGAATTCGCGGGGGGAAACGAGCAGTACTTC. Protein product: CATSREFAGGNEQYF.

V is TRBV2 and J is TRBJ1-1; D is possibly TRBD1 (6 bases). The V and J ends lost 6 bases and 4 bases respectively, with 18 bases between them. This CDR3 region has 15 residues. Germline CDR1 SNHLY, CDR2 FYNNEI. CDR3: CASRTMTSRGTEAFF. The CDR3, as DNA: TGTGCCAGCAGGACGATGACATCCAGGGGCACTGAAGCTTTCTTT.

The V gene is TRBV11-2, the J gene TRBJ2-7; 7 nucleotides align to TRBD1. The CDR3 sequence is 16 residues long. Germline CDR1 SGHAT, CDR2 FQNNGV. Trimming took 4 bases from V and 3 from J; bases not matched to a gene: 12. This chain's CDR3 is CASSSQTGARVYEQYF. DNA of the CDR3: TGTGCCAGCAGCTCCCAAACAGGGGCGCGGGTCTACGAGCAGTACTTC.

The rearrangement links TRBV5-1 to TRBJ2-6, with TRBD2 identical over 12 bases. CDR1 and CDR2 (germline): SGHRS, YFSETQ. Germline trimming cut 4 bases from V and 0 bases from J; bases unmatched to any gene: 2. This CDR3 has 17 residues. CDR3 sequence reads: CASSQTSGSSGANVLTF. In DNA, the CDR3 is TGCGCCAGCAGCCAGACTAGCGGGAGCTCTGGGGCCAACGTCCTGACTTTC. Full variable domain (outside the CDR3, taken from reference TRBV5-1 and TRBJ2-6): KAGVTQTPRYLIKTRGQQVTLSCSPISGHRSVSWYQQTPGQGLQFLFEYFSETQRNKGNFPGRFSGRQFSNSRSEMNVSTLELGDSALYLCASSQTSGSSGANVLTFGAGSRLTVL.

The chain uses TRBV7-3 and TRBJ2-3, with TRBD2 identical over 8 bases. Losses at the gene ends were 3 bases for V and 3 bases for J; bases not matched to a gene: 8. The CDR3 extends over 16 amino acids. Germline loops: CDR1 SGHTA, CDR2 FQGTGA. CDR3 protein: CASSFLSVAGTDTQYF. The CDR3, as DNA: TGTGCCAGCAGCTTCCTTTCCGTAGCGGGAACAGATACGCAGTATTTT. Filled out from reference TRBV7-3 and TRBJ2-3, the complete variable domain reads GAGVSQTPSNKVTEKGKYVELRCDPISGHTALYWYRQSLGQGPEFLIYFQGTGAADDSGLPNDRFFAVRPEGSVSTLKIQRTERGDSAVYLCASSFLSVAGTDTQYFGPGTRLTVL.

The V call is TRBV28, the J call TRBJ2-7, with TRBD2 matching over 10 bases. V shed 2 bases and J 2 bases; nucleotides not matched to a gene: 3. The CDR3 has 15 amino acids. Germline values: CDR1 MDHEN, CDR2 SYDVKM. The CDR3 DNA reads as TGTGCCAGCAGTTTACGGACTAGCGGACCCTACGAGCAGTACTTC. It encodes CASSLRTSGPYEQYF. The complete variable domain, with remaining parts taken from reference TRBV28 and TRBJ2-7, reads DVKVTQSSRYLVKRTGEKVFLECVQDMDHENMFWYRQDPGLGLRLIYFSYDVKMKEKGDIPEGYSVSREKKERFSLILESASTNQTSMYLCASSLRTSGPYEQYFGPGTRLTVT.

The V gene is TRBV27, the J gene TRBJ2-3; D unclear. CDR3 length: 16 amino acids. V shed 1 base and J shed 1 base, with 12 bases lying between them. The germline CDR1 and CDR2 sequences are MNHEY and SMNVEV (reference sequence). This CDR3 is CASSLWANFRTDTQYF. The CDR3, as DNA: TGTGCCAGCAGTTTATGGGCGAACTTCCGCACAGATACGCAGTATTTT.